The sequence of this T cell receptor beta chain was determined in a study of T cell clones after liver transplantation. Overall study: Post-transplant blood was tracked for graft-donor-reactive T cell clones identified in a pre-transplant mixed lymphocyte reaction. The study's findings and limits: Compared with third party-reactive sequences, donor-reactive ones declined more, independent of withdrawal success.

TCRdb's table, derived via immunoSEQ multiplex PCR, lists solely in-frame clones and lacks some. This table holds under 130,000 clones, about 81% found once. Germline V gives CDR1 SGHRS, CDR2 YFSETQ. CDR3 length: 16 residues. V lost 0 bases and J lost 9, with 21 bases in between. Regarding this clone: Its antigen is as yet unknown.

The receptor comes from a human patient who received a liver transplant. Some of the T cells might come from the graft donor. Source: CD4+ T cells from blood, taken around 4 years after liver transplant. The chain combines TRBV5-1 with TRBJ1-2, with a possible D match to TRBD1 (5 bases). The CDR3 reads CASSLGGTDASKRYTF. The CDR3 coding sequence is TGCGCCAGCAGCTTGGGAGGGACTGACGCCTCCAAACGCTACACCTTC.